Listed here are 28 T cell receptor beta chains from one sample, sequenced in a study of T cells after yellow fever vaccination. TCRdb reanalysed the 5' RACE reads using MiXCR and keeps one entry per CDR3 protein. This sample carries 510,000 or so distinct CDR3 sequences, over 15% of them seen once, and the ten largest clones take 14%. The sequenced sample was PBMCs, obtained 15 days after the yellow fever booster vaccination. The source is a man aged 25-45 years who received the YFV17D yellow fever vaccine.

This clonotype came up a few times. The chain recombines TRBV28 with TRBJ2-1; D remains ambiguous. CDR1 MDHEN and CDR2 SYDVKM come from the germline V gene. V dropped 7 bases and J dropped 9 bases, with 28 bases sitting between them. The CDR3 totals 17 residues. CDR3 sequence reads: CASTRYQAKREAREQFF. The CDR3 region has the DNA TGTGCCAGCACAAGATACCAAGCAAAGCGAGAGGCGCGTGAGCAGTTCTTC.

This clonotype showed up just a few times. V is TRBV12-3 or TRBV12-4 and J is TRBJ2-1; 12 bases agree with TRBD2. With V trimmed by 5 bases and J by 8 bases, 7 bases remained unmatched. This CDR3 has 15 residues. The CDR3 DNA is TGTGCCAGCAGTCAGCTAGCGGGAGGGGGGGATGAGCAGTTCTTC. This codes for CASSQLAGGGDEQFF.

This clonotype was observed a few times. The V call is TRBV20-1, the J call TRBJ2-7; TRBD1 agrees at 10 bases. The V and J ends lost 6 bases and 2 bases, in that order; junction bases with no gene match: 10. The CDR3 totals 15 residues. Germline V gene lookup returns CDR1 DFQATT and CDR2 SNEGSKA (reference sequence). This chain's CDR3 is CSAEGGDRGTYEQYF. As DNA, the CDR3 is TGCAGTGCGGAAGGAGGGGACAGGGGTACCTACGAGCAGTACTTC.

The chain recombines TRBV3-1 with TRBJ2-1; 10 bases are a match to TRBD2. Germline lookup yields CDR1 LGHDT and CDR2 YNNKEL (reference sequence). Trimming at V came to 0 bases and at J to 7 bases, leaving 9 bases not matched to a gene. The CDR3 totals 17 residues. For the CDR3, the DNA is TGTGCCAGCAGCCAAGACGCGACTAGCGGGTTTTCTAATGAGCAGTTCTTC. Its translation: CASSQDATSGFSNEQFF.

This clonotype was seen a few times. The chain employs TRBV10-3 and TRBJ2-1; D perhaps matches TRBD1 (5 bases). CDR3 size: 12 residues. Per germline, CDR1 ENHRY and CDR2 SYGVKD. V lost 2 bases to trimming and J lost 6 bases, with 5 bases between them. CDR3 sequence: CAISEDSNEQFF. The CDR3 coding sequence is TGTGCCATCAGTGAGGACAGCAATGAGCAGTTCTTC.

In its sample, this clonotype was seen a few times. The chain recombines TRBV7-2 with TRBJ2-1; D is possibly TRBD2 (5 bases). The germline V gene encodes CDR1 SGHTA and CDR2 FQGNSA. Deletions cut 0 bases from V and 6 bases from J, with 12 bases between. This CDR3 comprises 15 residues. CDR3 in amino acids: CASSLAVLSGNEQFF. For the CDR3, the DNA is TGTGCCAGCAGCTTAGCGGTCCTCAGCGGCAATGAGCAGTTCTTC.

This clonotype has only a few counts. V is TRBV9 and J is TRBJ2-7; 7 nucleotides match TRBD2. CDR3 length: 14 amino acids. The trim removed 3 bases at V and 4 bases at J, leaving 7 bases unmatched. CDR1 and CDR2 (germline): SGDLS, YYNGEE. The CDR3 DNA sequence: TGTGCCAGCAGCGGCGGCGGGAGTCTTTACGAGCAGTACTTC. It specifies CASSGGGSLYEQYF.

V and J are TRBV10-1 and TRBJ2-1, with 7 bases aligning to TRBD1. The germline CDR1 and CDR2 sequences are WNHNN and SYGVQD (reference sequence). This CDR3 is 13 amino acids long. Losses at the gene ends were 5 bases for V and 7 bases for J; bases not matched to a gene: 5. The CDR3 bases are TGCGCCAGCAGTAGGGACAGCATGAATGAGCAGTTCTTC. Protein sequence: CASSRDSMNEQFF.

CDR3 in amino acids: CSVEDLAGSYTGELFF. As DNA, the CDR3 is TGCAGCGTTGAAGACCTAGCGGGATCTTACACCGGGGAGCTGTTTTTT. The rearrangement joins TRBV29-1 to TRBJ2-2; 9 bases align to TRBD2. V gave up 0 bases and J gave up 3 bases; unmatched junction bases: 5. The CDR3 is made up of 16 amino acids. Germline CDR1 reads SQVTM; CDR2 reads ANQGSEA.

The table lists this clonotype with a few counts. V gene TRBV7-2 combines with J gene TRBJ2-1, with 7 bases matching TRBD2. The CDR3 length is 15 residues. Germline lookup yields CDR1 SGHTA and CDR2 FQGNSA. Losses at the gene ends were 1 base for V and 6 bases for J; bases not matched to a gene: 6. As DNA, the CDR3 is TGTGCCAGCAGCTTAGTACGCGGGAGTTTCAATGAGCAGTTCTTC. Protein product: CASSLVRGSFNEQFF.

This clonotype appeared a few times. The CDR3, as DNA: TGCGCCAGCAGCTTGGAGCTAGCGGGAGACTACGAGCAGTACTTC. Protein sequence: CASSLELAGDYEQYF. The genes are TRBV5-1 and TRBJ2-7; 10 nucleotides line up with TRBD2. CDR3 length: 15 residues. CDR1 is SGHRS, CDR2 YFSETQ, per germline. J lost 3 bases, V lost 0 bases, and 3 bases had no gene match.

This clonotype was found a few times. The chain carries TRBV19 and TRBJ2-7; 7 positions agree with TRBD1. CDR3 length: 14 residues. V was pared by 5 bases and J by 4 bases, with 8 bases of the junction left unmatched. CDR1 LNHDA and CDR2 SQIVND come from the germline V gene (reference sequence). The CDR3 loop is CASSPGQARYEQYF. The CDR3 DNA sequence: TGTGCCAGTAGTCCCGGACAGGCCCGATACGAGCAGTACTTC.

The chain uses TRBV4-3 and TRBJ2-2; no clear D. V was shortened by 0 bases and J by 7 bases, with 6 bases between the two germline ends. The CDR3 loop spans 13 amino acids. CDR1 and CDR2 from the germline V gene are LGHNA and YSLEER. CDR3 amino acids: CASSQDFGGELFF. CDR3 coding DNA: TGCGCCAGCAGCCAAGATTTTGGCGGGGAGCTGTTTTTT.

The chain is built from TRBV12-3 or TRBV12-4 and TRBJ2-1, with a weak D call TRBD1 (6 bases). The length of the CDR3 is 17 residues. The V gene lost 4 bases and the J gene lost 5 bases, with 21 bases spanning the gap. The CDR3 region is CASSYGSLGGTHNEQFF. The CDR3 bases are TGTGCCAGCAGTTATGGGAGTCTAGGGGGTACGCACAATGAGCAGTTCTTC.

This clonotype was seen a few times. This sequence joins TRBV5-1 and TRBJ1-6; D uncertain. Germline V gene sequence: CDR1 SGHRS, CDR2 YFSETQ. This CDR3 is 14 amino acids long. V gave up 2 bases and J gave up 7 bases, with 10 bases separating them. The CDR3 protein is CASSFDGSNSPLHF. The CDR3 DNA reads as TGCGCCAGCAGCTTCGACGGGAGCAATTCACCCCTCCACTTT.

This CDR3 reads CASSPQALAIEQFF. The CDR3 DNA sequence: TGTGCCAGCAGCCCACAGGCACTAGCGATTGAGCAGTTCTTC. The V gene is TRBV12-3 or TRBV12-4, the J gene TRBJ2-1, with 7 bases aligning to TRBD2. The CDR3 totals 14 residues. V trimming: 6 bases; J trimming: 9 bases; junction bases outside the gene matches: 11.

This clonotype has a handful of counts. The V gene is TRBV7-2, the J gene TRBJ1-5; tentative D call: TRBD1 (5 bases). Trimming removed 2 bases from V and 6 bases from J, with 11 bases in between. Germline-derived CDR1 and CDR2 are SGHTA and FQGNSA. CDR3 length: 14 residues. The CDR3, as DNA: TGTGCCAGCAGCTTAAGTCGGGGACGTCAGCCCCAGCATTTT. Protein product: CASSLSRGRQPQHF.

This clonotype was counted only a few times. The chain uses TRBV7-2 and TRBJ2-1; 8 nucleotides agree with TRBD2. Looked up from germline, CDR1 is SGHTA and CDR2 is FQGNSA. V lost 5 bases, J lost 9 bases, and 6 bases stayed unmatched. This CDR3 has 13 amino acids. The CDR3 region is CASSLQREFEQFF. CDR3 nucleotide sequence: TGTGCCAGCAGCCTACAGCGGGAGTTTGAGCAGTTCTTC.

This clonotype was picked up a small number of times. The rearrangement links TRBV14 to TRBJ2-5; the match to TRBD2 covers 9 bases. The germline V gene encodes CDR1 SGHDN and CDR2 FVKESK. Trimming cost V 3 bases and J 5 bases; bases outside gene matches: 7. CDR3 size: 15 residues. The DNA for the CDR3 is TGTGCCAGCAGCCAGCTAGCGGGAAAGATGGAGACCCAGTACTTC. Translation gives CASSQLAGKMETQYF.

This chain connects TRBV14 to TRBJ2-3; 7 nucleotides match TRBD2. With V trimmed by 4 bases and J by 6 bases, 4 bases remained unmatched. Germline CDR1 reads SGHDN; CDR2 reads FVKESK. This CDR3 is 13 amino acids long. CDR3 in DNA: TGTGCCAGCAGCCCAGCGGGGATGGATACGCAGTATTTT. Protein sequence: CASSPAGMDTQYF.

This clonotype has just a few counts. The chain employs TRBV2 and TRBJ2-1; 10 positions agree with TRBD2. The CDR3 is 15 residues long. Germline V gives CDR1 SNHLY, CDR2 FYNNEI. The trim removed 6 bases at V and 9 bases at J, leaving 11 bases unmatched. CDR3 coding DNA: TGTGCCAGCAGCCCCGAGGGGGCTAGCGGGAGTGAGCAGTTCTTC. It translates to CASSPEGASGSEQFF.

The chain has TRBV2 and TRBJ2-3; 7 nucleotides align to TRBD2. The CDR3 is made up of 14 amino acids. With V trimmed by 8 bases and J by 6 bases, 11 bases remained unmatched. Germline CDR1 and CDR2: SNHLY and FYNNEI. In DNA form, the CDR3 reads TGTGCCAGCGGGGGGGAAGGTGGCGATGATACGCAGTATTTT. Translated: CASGGEGGDDTQYF.

This clonotype has only a few counts. The chain uses TRBV4-1 and TRBJ2-7; 7 nucleotides agree with TRBD2. CDR3 size: 22 residues. Germline trimming cut 3 bases from V and 1 base from J; bases unmatched to any gene: 27. Germline-derived CDR1 and CDR2 are MGHRA and YSYEKL. The CDR3 region has the DNA TGCGCCAGCAGCCACTCACCGGGACTAACTTCTTCTCGTGGCTTTGCTTCCTACGAGCAGTACTTC. Protein product: CASSHSPGLTSSRGFASYEQYF.

This clonotype was detected many times. CDR3 loop: CASSYVYNEQFF. The CDR3 coding sequence is TGTGCCAGCAGCTACGTCTACAATGAGCAGTTCTTC. The rearrangement joins TRBV6-2 or TRBV6-3 to TRBJ2-1, with D unclear. Trimming removed 6 bases at V and 3 bases at J, with 6 bases between. CDR3 length equals 12 residues. Germline V gene sequence: CDR1 MNHEY, CDR2 SVGEGT.

This clonotype has a handful of counts. The chain carries TRBV4-3 and TRBJ2-2; 13 bases fit TRBD2. CDR3 length equals 15 residues. From germline, CDR1 is LGHNA and CDR2 YSLEER. Trimming at V came to 3 bases and at J to 10 bases, leaving 5 bases not matched to a gene. The CDR3 loop is CASSHGLAGVAELFF. The CDR3 region has the DNA TGCGCCAGCAGCCATGGACTAGCGGGAGTGGCGGAGCTGTTTTTT.

The table lists this clonotype with a few counts. The chain has TRBV15 and TRBJ1-2; 8 positions match TRBD1. Per germline, CDR1 LNHNV and CDR2 YYDKDF (reference sequence). The CDR3 sequence is 15 residues long. V lost 3 bases and J lost 4; bases outside the gene matches: 7. The CDR3 here is CATSRGQETFYGYTF. Written as DNA, the CDR3 is TGTGCCACCAGCAGGGGACAGGAGACCTTCTATGGCTACACCTTC.

This CDR3 reads CSARAGESSAKNIQYF. CDR3 nucleotide sequence: TGCAGTGCTAGGGCGGGAGAGAGCTCGGCCAAAAACATTCAGTACTTC. The chain is built from TRBV20-1 and TRBJ2-4; 7 nucleotides match TRBD2. With V trimmed by 3 bases and J by 1 base, 9 bases remained unmatched. The CDR3 covers 16 residues. Germline V gene lookup returns CDR1 DFQATT and CDR2 SNEGSKA (reference sequence).

The CDR3 sequence: CASRPDPGLDTQYF. CDR3 bases: TGTGCCAGCAGACCAGACCCGGGGTTGGATACGCAGTATTTT. This chain joins TRBV7-2 and TRBJ2-3, with TRBD2 as a possible D gene (5 bases). This CDR3 region has 14 residues. The germline V and J ends were trimmed by 6 bases and 6 bases, with 16 bases remaining between them. The germline gives CDR1 SGHTA, CDR2 FQGNSA.